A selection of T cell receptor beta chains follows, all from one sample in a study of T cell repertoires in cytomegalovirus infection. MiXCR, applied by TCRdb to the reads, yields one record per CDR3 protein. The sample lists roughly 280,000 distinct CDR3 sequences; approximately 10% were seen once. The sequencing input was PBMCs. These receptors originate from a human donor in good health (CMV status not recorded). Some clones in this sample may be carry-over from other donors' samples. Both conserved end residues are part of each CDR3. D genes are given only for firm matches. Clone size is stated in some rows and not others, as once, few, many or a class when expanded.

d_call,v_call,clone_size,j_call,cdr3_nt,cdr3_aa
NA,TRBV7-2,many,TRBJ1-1,TGTGCCAGCAGCTTAGCGGCGGGACGGACTGAAGCTTTCTTT,CASSLAAGRTEAFF
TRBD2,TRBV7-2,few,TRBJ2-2,TGTGCCAGCAGCTTACCAATGTTTTGGCGGGAGGACACCGGGGAGCTGTTTTTT,CASSLPMFWREDTGELFF
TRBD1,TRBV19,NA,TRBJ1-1,TGTGCCAGTAGTGCCCCCGGGACAGGGAGGACTGAAGCTTTCTTT,CASSAPGTGRTEAFF
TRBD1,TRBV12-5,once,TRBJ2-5,TGTGCTAGTGAGATTGCTACAGGGGGATCAATCGAGACCCAGTACTTC,CASEIATGGSIETQYF
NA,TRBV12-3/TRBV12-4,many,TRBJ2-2,TGTGCCAGCAGTCCCCGGGCTAGCTCTCCCGGGGAGCTGTTTTTT,CASSPRASSPGELFF
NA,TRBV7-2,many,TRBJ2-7,TGTGCCAGCAGCTTAGAACAGGGTAGGGGCGAGCAGTACTTC,CASSLEQGRGEQYF
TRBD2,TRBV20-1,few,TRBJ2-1,TGCAGTGCCGGGACTAGCGGGGGGGCCTCAAATGAGCAGTTCTTC,CSAGTSGGASNEQFF
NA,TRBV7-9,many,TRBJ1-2,TGTGCCAGCAGCTTTTCATCAGTTAACTATGGCTACACCTTC,CASSFSSVNYGYTF
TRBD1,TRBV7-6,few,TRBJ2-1,TGTGCCAGCAGCTTAGCTGGGACAGTACAGTTCTTC,CASSLAGTVQFF
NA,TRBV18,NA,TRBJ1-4,TGTGCCAGCTCACCAATGGGGCAGGAAAAACTGTTTTTT,CASSPMGQEKLFF
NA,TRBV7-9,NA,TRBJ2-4,TGTGCCAGCAGCTTAGCAGGCAACCTAGCCAAAAACATTCAGTACTTC,CASSLAGNLAKNIQYF
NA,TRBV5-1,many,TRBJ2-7,TGCGCCAGCAGCTTCGGTAGTGGACAAGCCTACGAGCAGTACTTC,CASSFGSGQAYEQYF
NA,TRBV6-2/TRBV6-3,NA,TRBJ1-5,TGTGCCAGCAGTTACCCACTAGGTAGGGGCTCTCAGCCCCAGCATTTT,CASSYPLGRGSQPQHF
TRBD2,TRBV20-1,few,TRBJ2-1,TGCAGTGCTAGCCTAGCGGGGGGAACCTACAATGAGCAGTTCTTC,CSASLAGGTYNEQFF
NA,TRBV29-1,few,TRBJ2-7,TGCAGCGTTGAAGATGTCGGGACCGAGCAGTACTTC,CSVEDVGTEQYF
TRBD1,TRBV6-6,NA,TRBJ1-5,TGTGCCAGCAGTTCCTTCGGACAGGAGACTAGCAATCAGCCCCAGCATTTT,CASSSFGQETSNQPQHF
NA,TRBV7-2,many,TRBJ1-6,TGTGCCAGCACGTCTGGGAGCTCCTATAATTCACCCCTCCACTTT,CASTSGSSYNSPLHF
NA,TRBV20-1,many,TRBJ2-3,TGCAGTGCTGGGGGTAGCACAGATACGCAGTATTTT,CSAGGSTDTQYF
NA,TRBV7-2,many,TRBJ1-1,TGTGCCAGCAGCTTAGGCGCAGGGGATGGGCCCTGGGGCACTGAAGCTTTCTTT,CASSLGAGDGPWGTEAFF
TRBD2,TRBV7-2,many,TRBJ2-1,TGTGCCAGCAGCTCCTCAGGACTAGCGGGGGGGCCCGGTGAGCAGTTCTTC,CASSSSGLAGGPGEQFF
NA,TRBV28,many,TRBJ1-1,TGTGCCAGCAGTTTATTAGGGGGAGAAGCTTTCTTT,CASSLLGGEAFF
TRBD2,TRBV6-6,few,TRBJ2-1,TGTGCCAGCAGTGTGACTAGCGGGATATCCTACAATGAGCAGTTCTTC,CASSVTSGISYNEQFF
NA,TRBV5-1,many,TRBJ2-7,TGCGCCAGCAGCTTTGGAACAGGGTCCTACGAGCAGTACTTC,CASSFGTGSYEQYF
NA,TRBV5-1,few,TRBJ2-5,TGCGCCAGCAGCTTGGCGGGGTTCCGGGAGACCCAGTACTTC,CASSLAGFRETQYF
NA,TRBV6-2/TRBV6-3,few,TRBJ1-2,TGTGCCACCCATCAGGGGCATGGCTACACCTTC,CATHQGHGYTF
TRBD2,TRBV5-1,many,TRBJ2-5,TGCGCCAGCAGCTCCTGGACTAGCGGGAGGGCCTTAGGCGAGACCCAGTACTTC,CASSSWTSGRALGETQYF
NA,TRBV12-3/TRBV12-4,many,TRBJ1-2,TGTGCCAGCAGTTTTTCGGGTGGAGCTAACTATGGCTACACCTTC,CASSFSGGANYGYTF
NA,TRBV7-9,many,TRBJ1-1,TGTGCCAGCAGCCCCTGGGGGGAAGGTGAAGCTTTCTTT,CASSPWGEGEAFF
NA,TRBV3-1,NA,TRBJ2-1,TGTGCCAGCAGCCAAGATCATCCTAGCAGTTCCTACAATGAGCAGTTCTTC,CASSQDHPSSSYNEQFF
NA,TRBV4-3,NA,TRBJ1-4,TGCGCCAGCAGCCAAGAAGGTGGGCCGGGGAGTGAAAAACTGTTTTTT,CASSQEGGPGSEKLFF
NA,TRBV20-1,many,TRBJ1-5,TGCAGTGCTGGGGGCAGACGGCCCTGGGATAGGAACAATCAGCCCCAGCATTTT,CSAGGRRPWDRNNQPQHF
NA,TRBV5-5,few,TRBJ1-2,TGTGCCAGCAGCTTGACAGGGTTCGGCTACACCTTC,CASSLTGFGYTF
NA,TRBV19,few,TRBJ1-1,TGTGCCGTACGGAACAGGCCGAACACTGAAGCTTTCTTT,CAVRNRPNTEAFF
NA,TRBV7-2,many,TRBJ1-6,TGTGCCAGCGGGAGGGACCCGACTGCCTATAATTCACCCCTCCACTTT,CASGRDPTAYNSPLHF
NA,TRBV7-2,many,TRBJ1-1,TGTGCCAGCAGCTTAGTACAGGTGGGAACTGAAGCTTTCTTT,CASSLVQVGTEAFF
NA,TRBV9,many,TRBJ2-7,TGTGCCAGCAGCGTAGTGGAGTCTTCCTACGAGCAGTACTTC,CASSVVESSYEQYF
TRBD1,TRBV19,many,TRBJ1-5,TGTGCCAGTAGTAGAAAAGGGACAGGTTCGATTAGCAATCAGCCCCAGCATTTT,CASSRKGTGSISNQPQHF
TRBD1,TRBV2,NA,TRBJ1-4,TGTGCCAGCAGTGATGATGGACAGGGTTGGAACCTGTTTTTT,CASSDDGQGWNLFF
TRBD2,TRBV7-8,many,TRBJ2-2,TGTGCCAGCAGTTATAGCGGGGCGAACACCGGGGAGCTGTTTTTT,CASSYSGANTGELFF
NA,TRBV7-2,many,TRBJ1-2,TGTGCCAGCAGCTTACGCGGGCAGGGCTACACCTTC,CASSLRGQGYTF
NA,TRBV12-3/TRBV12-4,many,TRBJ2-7,TGTGCCAGCAGTTTTGGCAGGCCGACCTACGAGCAGTACTTC,CASSFGRPTYEQYF
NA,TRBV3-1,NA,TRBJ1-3,TGTGCCAGCAGTTCGAACGGAGGGTTACCTGGAAACACCATATATTTT,CASSSNGGLPGNTIYF
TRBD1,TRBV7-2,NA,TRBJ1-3,TGTGCCAGCAGCCAGGGGGCCAGGGTTTTCTCTGGAAACACCATATATTTT,CASSQGARVFSGNTIYF
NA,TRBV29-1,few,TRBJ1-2,TGCAGCGTTGCCGTTTCAAGGGACGGAGCTTGCACCTTC,CSVAVSRDGACTF
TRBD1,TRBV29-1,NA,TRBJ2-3,TGCAGCGCGCCGGGACAGGGACATACTAGCACAGATACGCAGTATTTT,CSAPGQGHTSTDTQYF
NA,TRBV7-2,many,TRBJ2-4,TGTGCCAGCAGCTTCGGGACCCAGATAGTAGCCAAAAACATTCAGTACTTC,CASSFGTQIVAKNIQYF
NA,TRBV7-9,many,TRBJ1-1,TGTGCCAGCAGCTTTCAGGGATTTAACACTGAAGCTTTCTTT,CASSFQGFNTEAFF
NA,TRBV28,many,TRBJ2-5,TGTGCCAGCAGTCCACTTGGAGGGACCCAGTACTTC,CASSPLGGTQYF
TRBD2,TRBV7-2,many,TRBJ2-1,TGTGCCAGCAGCCTCAGACGGGGGAGGGCCGTCAATGAGCAGTTCTTC,CASSLRRGRAVNEQFF
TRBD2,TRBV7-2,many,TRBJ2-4,TGTGCCAGCAGCCGCGAACTAGCGGGGGGGAACATTCAGTACTTC,CASSRELAGGNIQYF
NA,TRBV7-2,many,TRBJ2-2,TGTGCCAGCAGCGCCCAGGGGGGGGCTCCCGGGGAGCTGTTTTTT,CASSAQGGAPGELFF
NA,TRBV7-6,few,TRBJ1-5,TGTGCCAGCAGCTTAGGGCCCTTCCTCAATCAGCCCCAGCATTTT,CASSLGPFLNQPQHF
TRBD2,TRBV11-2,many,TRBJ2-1,TGTGCCAGCAGCTTACGGGCCATCCCGGGGGGCTCCTACAATGAGCAGTTCTTC,CASSLRAIPGGSYNEQFF
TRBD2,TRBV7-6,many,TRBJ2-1,TGTGCCAGCAGCTTGGGACTAGCTAGCAATGAGCAGTTCTTC,CASSLGLASNEQFF
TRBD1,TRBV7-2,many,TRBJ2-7,TGTGCCAGCAACCAACAGGGGTACGAGCAGTACTTC,CASNQQGYEQYF
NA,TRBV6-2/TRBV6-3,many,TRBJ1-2,TGTGCCAGCAGTTACCAGGACAACTATGGCTACACCTTC,CASSYQDNYGYTF
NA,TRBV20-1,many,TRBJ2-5,TGCAGTGCTAGACGGGGGCGAGGGGAGACCCAGTACTTC,CSARRGRGETQYF
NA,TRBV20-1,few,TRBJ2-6,TGCAGTGCTAGTCCCCCAGGAGGTACTGGGGCCAACGTCCTGACTTTC,CSASPPGGTGANVLTF
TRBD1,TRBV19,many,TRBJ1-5,TGTGCCAGTAGTATAGGGACAGGGAAGCGCACGAGCAATCAGCCCCAGCATTTT,CASSIGTGKRTSNQPQHF